This section outlines one T cell receptor beta chain sequence together with its context. The antigen remains unidentified. The data are from a study of T cell responses to AZD1222 COVID-19 vaccine. Study-wide results and limits: AZD1222 recipients seropositive at baseline numbered only 6 or 7. Epitopes outside B.1.351 and B.1.1.7 mutated regions reportedly drew nearly half of spike TCRs. Mostly white British, mostly female donors; authors suggested clonal diversity may be underestimated.

Second doses that came at about 4 or about 12 weeks were put together. Germline loops: CDR1 DFQATT, CDR2 SNEGSKA (reference sequence). The CDR3 is 13 residues long. V was clipped by 3 bases and J by 6 bases, with 14 bases between them. Clones were read by immunoSEQ multiplex PCR, and TCRdb kept only the in-frame ones, dropping some. Counted here are 70,000 or so clones, 75% to 90% occurring once; the ten biggest clones make up about 23%. This TCR derives from an adult who received the AZD1222 COVID-19 vaccine. The sample was peripheral blood, taken 28 days after the second AZD1222 dose. The gene calls are TRBV20-1 and TRBJ1-1; a possible D gene is TRBD1 (5 bases). CDR3 amino acids: CSASRQGNPEAFF. The CDR3 DNA reads as TGCAGTGCTAGTCGGCAGGGAAACCCTGAAGCTTTCTTT.